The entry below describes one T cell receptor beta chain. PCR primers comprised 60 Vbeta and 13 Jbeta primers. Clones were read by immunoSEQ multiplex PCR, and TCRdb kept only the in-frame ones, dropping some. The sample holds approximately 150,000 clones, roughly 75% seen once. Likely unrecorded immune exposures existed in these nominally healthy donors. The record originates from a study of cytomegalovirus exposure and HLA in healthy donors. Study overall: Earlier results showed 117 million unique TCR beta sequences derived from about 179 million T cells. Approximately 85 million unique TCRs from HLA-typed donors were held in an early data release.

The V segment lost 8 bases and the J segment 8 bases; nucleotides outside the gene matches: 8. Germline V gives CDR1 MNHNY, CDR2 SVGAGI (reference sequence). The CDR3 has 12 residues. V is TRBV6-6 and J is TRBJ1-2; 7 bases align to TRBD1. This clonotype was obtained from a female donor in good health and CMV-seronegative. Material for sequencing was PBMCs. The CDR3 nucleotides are TGTGCCAGCCAACAGGGGCCCCAGGGCTACACCTTC. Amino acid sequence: CASQQGPQGYTF.